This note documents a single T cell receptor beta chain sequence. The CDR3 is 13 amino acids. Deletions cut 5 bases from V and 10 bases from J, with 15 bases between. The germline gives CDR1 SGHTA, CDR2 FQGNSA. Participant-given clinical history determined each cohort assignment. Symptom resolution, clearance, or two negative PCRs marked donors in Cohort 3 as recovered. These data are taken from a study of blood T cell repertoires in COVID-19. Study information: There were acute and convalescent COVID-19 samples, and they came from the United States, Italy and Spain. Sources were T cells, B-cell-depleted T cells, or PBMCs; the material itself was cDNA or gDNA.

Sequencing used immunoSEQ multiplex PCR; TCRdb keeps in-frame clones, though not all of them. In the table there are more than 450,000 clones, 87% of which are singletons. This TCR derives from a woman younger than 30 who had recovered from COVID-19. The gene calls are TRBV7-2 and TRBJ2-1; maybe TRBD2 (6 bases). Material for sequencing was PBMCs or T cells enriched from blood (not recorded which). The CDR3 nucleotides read TGTGCCAGCAGCCTAGGGACTCTCTGGGAGCAGTTCTTC. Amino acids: CASSLGTLWEQFF.